This T cell receptor (beta chain) stems from a study of blood T cell repertoires in COVID-19. Germline CDR1 is SGHVS and CDR2 is FQNEAQ. V shed 1 base and J 6 bases; nucleotides not matched to a gene: 11. The CDR3 is 16 residues long. How the authors handled the data: Reference gene primers were amplified, and this amplification served to estimate nucleated cell counts. TCRdb's copy holds only in-frame clones and misses some; the assay was immunoSEQ multiplex PCR. For V, J and clone size, that table is used; D and trimming come from the DNA. The table shows more than 150,000 clones, with 80% occurring only once. People in the exposed group encountered a COVID-19 case within 2 weeks before entering the study.

This receptor was obtained from a man between 60 and 70 years old who had been exposed to COVID-19. The V and J genes are TRBV7-8 and TRBJ2-5; TRBD1 matches 7 bases. The sample was PBMCs or T cells enriched from blood (not recorded which). The DNA of the CDR3 is TGTGCCAGCAGCTTAGTCGATTTACAGGGGATGAAGACCCAGTACTTC. It codes for CASSLVDLQGMKTQYF.